A selection of T cell receptor beta chains follows, all from one sample in a study of T cells in Graves' hyperthyroidism and ophthalmopathy. MiXCR, applied by TCRdb to the multiplex PCR reads, yields one record per CDR3 protein. The data contain approximately 300,000 distinct CDR3 sequences, roughly 19% of them singletons. Sample: blood. The receptors shown here come from a man aged 45 to 65 with Graves' ophthalmopathy. Each CDR3 is given with its conserved first and last residue. A D gene is named only where the DNA matches it firmly. Expanded clones get a size class; other rows say once, few or many, or leave the size out.

>NA|TRBD1|TRBV7-9|TRBJ2-1
CASSPRDRGLNEQFF
TGTGCCAGCAGCCCCCGGGACAGGGGGTTAAATGAGCAGTTCTTC
>NA|TRBD2|TRBV9|TRBJ2-7
CASSVGGRAGYEQYF
TGTGCCAGCAGCGTAGGCGGGAGGGCCGGCTACGAGCAGTACTTC
>NA|TRBD2|TRBV11-2|TRBJ2-1
CASSSYSGTSGNNEQFF
TGTGCCAGCAGCTCGTACTCCGGGACTAGCGGTAACAATGAGCAGTTCTTC
>many|TRBD2|TRBV5-1|TRBJ2-1
CASSPSSGRAFNEQFF
TGCGCCAGCAGCCCATCTAGCGGGAGGGCCTTCAATGAGCAGTTCTTC
>NA|TRBD1|TRBV29-1|TRBJ2-7
CSRAQGAVEQYF
TGCAGCAGGGCACAGGGGGCGGTCGAGCAGTACTTC
>once|NA|TRBV5-1|TRBJ2-3
CASSLDGVDTQYF
TGCGCCAGCAGCTTGGATGGGGTCGATACGCAGTATTTT
>few|NA|TRBV19|TRBJ2-7
CASSRTHSSNPYEQYF
TGTGCCAGTAGTAGGACGCACTCTAGCAATCCATACGAGCAGTACTTC
>NA|NA|TRBV7-2|TRBJ2-7
CASSLRERSYEQYF
TGTGCCAGCAGCTTAAGGGAGCGCTCCTACGAGCAGTACTTC
>NA|TRBD2|TRBV7-9|TRBJ2-3
CASSTSGTSAYTQYF
TGTGCCAGCAGCACATCCGGGACTAGCGCTTATACGCAGTATTTT
>NA|TRBD2|TRBV7-9|TRBJ2-1
CASSSSGRHNEQFF
TGTGCCAGCAGCTCCAGCGGGAGGCACAATGAGCAGTTCTTC
>NA|NA|TRBV28|TRBJ2-1
CASSFAVEQFF
TGTGCCAGCAGTTTCGCGGTGGAGCAGTTCTTC
>few|TRBD2|TRBV18|TRBJ2-7
CASSSSGYSYEQYF
TGTGCCAGCTCATCTAGCGGATACTCCTACGAGCAGTACTTC
>NA|NA|TRBV12-3/TRBV12-4|TRBJ2-7
CASSSMGYEQYF
TGTGCCAGCTCATCAATGGGATACGAGCAGTACTTC
>NA|NA|TRBV7-9|TRBJ2-3
CASSSPVGGRNTDTQYF
TGTGCCAGCAGCTCCCCCGTAGGGGGTCGTAATACAGATACGCAGTATTTT
>NA|TRBD2|TRBV28|TRBJ2-2
CASSAPAGLAGFGELFF
TGTGCCAGCAGTGCCCCCGCGGGACTAGCGGGATTCGGGGAGCTGTTTTTT
>NA|NA|TRBV18|TRBJ1-1
CASSPISVDTEAFF
TGTGCCAGCTCACCAATTAGCGTGGACACTGAAGCTTTCTTT
>few|TRBD2|TRBV20-1|TRBJ2-4
CSAQGGVQYF
TGCAGTGCCCAGGGAGGGGTTCAGTACTTC
>many|TRBD2|TRBV2|TRBJ2-5
CASSEKPPSGRNF
TGTGCCAGCAGTGAAAAACCCCCCAGCGGGAGGAACTTC
>many|NA|TRBV2|TRBJ2-7
CASRDGTGLYEQYF
TGTGCCAGCAGGGATGGGACGGGACTCTACGAGCAGTACTTC
>NA|TRBD1|TRBV27|TRBJ2-7
CASRRTGATYEQYF
TGTGCCAGCAGGCGGACAGGGGCGACCTACGAGCAGTACTTC
>NA|NA|TRBV7-8|TRBJ2-3
CASSSKGRTDTQYF
TGTGCCAGCAGCTCCAAGGGGAGGACAGATACGCAGTATTTT
>NA|TRBD2|TRBV24-1|TRBJ2-2
CATSEPTSGTHTGELFF
TGTGCCACCAGTGAGCCGACTAGCGGGACCCACACCGGGGAGCTGTTTTTT
>many|NA|TRBV3-1|TRBJ1-1
CASSRGPLNTEAFF
TGTGCCAGCAGCCGAGGACCTCTGAACACTGAAGCTTTCTTT
>NA|NA|TRBV27|TRBJ2-7
CASSLGGPGTVLNEQYF
TGTGCCAGCAGTTTGGGGGGGCCGGGTACGGTTCTAAACGAGCAGTACTTC
>NA|TRBD2|TRBV27|TRBJ2-2
CASSLSRAGAGGELFF
TGTGCCAGCAGTTTATCGAGGGCGGGAGCGGGCGGGGAGCTGTTTTTT
>many|NA|TRBV20-1|TRBJ2-5
CSAPGGWGETQYF
TGCAGTGCTCCCGGAGGCTGGGGAGAGACCCAGTACTTC
>many|NA|TRBV6-5|TRBJ1-2
CASSYNENYGYTF
TGTGCCAGCAGTTACAACGAGAACTATGGCTACACCTTC
>few|NA|TRBV7-9|TRBJ2-1
CASSLGALEQFF
TGTGCCAGCAGCTTAGGTGCCCTCGAGCAGTTCTTC
>NA|TRBD2|TRBV29-1|TRBJ2-1
CSTPGSLAGEYEQFF
TGCAGCACCCCCGGATCACTAGCGGGAGAGTATGAGCAGTTCTTC
>NA|TRBD2|TRBV19|TRBJ2-2
CASSKRTAGGTGELFF
TGTGCCAGTAGTAAACGGACGGCCGGGGGGACCGGGGAGCTGTTTTTT
>few|NA|TRBV4-1|TRBJ1-2
CASSNRTGAPFYGYTF
TGCGCCAGCAGCAACCGGACGGGTGCCCCTTTCTATGGCTACACCTTC
>many|NA|TRBV3-1|TRBJ2-1
CASSPSRGGGNNEQFF
TGTGCCAGCAGCCCGTCTAGAGGGGGAGGAAACAATGAGCAGTTCTTC
>NA|TRBD2|TRBV10-3|TRBJ2-1
CAITEPGTSGNEQFF
TGTGCCATCACCGAGCCCGGGACTAGCGGAAATGAGCAGTTCTTC
>few|NA|TRBV5-6|TRBJ2-3
CASSLQGRADTQYF
TGTGCCAGCAGCTTGCAGGGTCGCGCAGATACGCAGTATTTT
>NA|TRBD1|TRBV13|TRBJ1-5
CASSPKDRVGNQPQHF
TGTGCCAGCAGCCCAAAGGACAGGGTCGGCAATCAGCCCCAGCATTTT
>NA|TRBD2|TRBV10-3|TRBJ2-1
CAITAGEPYNEQFF
TGTGCCATCACTGCGGGAGAGCCCTACAATGAGCAGTTCTTC
>NA|TRBD2|TRBV19|TRBJ2-5
CAGPLAEVQETQYF
TGTGCCGGGCCTCTAGCGGAGGTCCAAGAGACCCAGTACTTC
>many|NA|TRBV7-2|TRBJ1-2
CASSLAVWGSANYGYTF
TGTGCCAGCAGCTTAGCGGTGTGGGGGTCAGCTAACTATGGCTACACCTTC
>many|NA|TRBV30|TRBJ1-1
CACLRGLGTEAFF
TGTGCCTGCCTTCGGGGGCTAGGCACTGAAGCTTTCTTT
>NA|TRBD2|TRBV19|TRBJ2-1
CASSITGLKDKQFF
TGTGCCAGTAGTATTACGGGACTAAAAGATAAGCAGTTCTTC